This TCR beta chain was retrieved from a study of shared clonotypes between healthy human individuals. Across the whole study: The cohort had two women and a few men, ages 18 to 49.

As regards this clone: What it binds is not known.

Overall study results and limits: Sampling covered nothing but blood. Tissue TCR repertoires likely differ from those found in blood.

Deep level was the assay's run setting. Replicate PCRs run on sorted subsets employed 200 to 250 ng DNA, approximately 30,000 T cell genomes. TCRdb keeps only in-frame clones here, not all; method: immunoSEQ multiplex PCR. There are some 2,400,000 clones in the sample; almost 96% occur only once, and approximately 0.13% lies in the top ten. V dropped 6 bases and J dropped 2 bases, with 11 bases sitting between them. The CDR3 covers 14 residues. CDR1 and CDR2 (germline): MDHEN, SYDVKM. The TCR sequence derives from a man aged 18 to 30 in good health. The chain couples TRBV28 to TRBJ1-3, with D tentatively TRBD1 (5 bases). Sequencing was carried out using naive CD4+ T cells sorted from blood. Described subset: CD45RA+ positively selected. CDR3 DNA sequence: TGTGCCAGCAGGGAGGTGGGGGCTGGAAACACCATATATTTT. Encoded protein: CASREVGAGNTIYF.